This TCR beta chain was documented in a study of cytomegalovirus exposure and HLA in healthy donors. Across the whole study: Out of 398 genotyped donors, about 76% belonged to the Caucasian-associated ancestry cluster.

Amplification used 60 Vbeta primers and 13 Jbeta primers. Sequencing was performed with immunoSEQ multiplex PCR; in TCRdb, only in-frame clones are kept and a portion is missing. The sample records approximately 110,000 clones, 81% being singletons. The CDR3 runs 15 residues. The germline V gene encodes CDR1 MRHNA and CDR2 SNTAGT. Trimming removed 5 bases at V and 2 bases at J, with 13 bases between. Turning to this clone: The antigen remains unidentified.

Findings of the study overall: TCR beta chains associated with HLA were, in a later analysis, more clonally expanded than equally common others.

This sequence originates from a woman under 40 in good health and CMV-seronegative. Material for sequencing was PBMCs. The chain employs TRBV6-4 and TRBJ2-1; D perhaps matches TRBD2 (5 bases). The CDR3, as DNA: TGTGCCAGCAGTTTGAGGGAAGGGCCCTACAATGAGCAGTTCTTC. Translated, it gives CASSLREGPYNEQFF.